These 2 T cell receptor beta chains share one sample of origin, sequenced in a study of blood T cell repertoires in COVID-19. Clones were sequenced by immunoSEQ multiplex PCR, and TCRdb holds only the in-frame ones, with some missing. The table includes about 74,000 clones, around 90% detected once. The material sequenced was peripheral blood. Every receptor here comes from an elderly woman with active or convalescent COVID-19.

The gene calls are TRBV6-4 and TRBJ1-2; 10 bases are a match to TRBD1. The germline gives CDR1 MRHNA, CDR2 SNTAGT. Losses at the gene ends were 6 bases for V and 2 bases for J; bases not matched to a gene: 9. This CDR3 contains 16 residues. Here the CDR3 DNA reads TGTGCCAGCAGACCTCAGCCGGGACAGGGGAACTATGGCTACACCTTC. Translating it yields CASRPQPGQGNYGYTF.

The chain is built from TRBV7-2 and TRBJ1-2, with D possibly TRBD1 on 5 matching bases. The germline V gene has CDR1 SGHTA and CDR2 FQGNSA. The CDR3 length is 15 residues. V lost 4 bases and J 3 bases, leaving 15 bases between the germline ends. CDR3 in DNA: TGTGCCAGCAGCTCGTTCAGGGAATCCTACTATGGCTACACCTTC. Translation: CASSSFRESYYGYTF.